This T cell receptor beta chain was retrieved from a study of blood T cell repertoires in COVID-19. Study background: COVID-19 samples collected from the United States, Italy and Spain covered acute and convalescent phases.

Germline V lookup: CDR1 SEHNR, CDR2 FQNEAQ (reference sequence). Trimming took 5 bases from V and 6 from J, leaving 8 bases between them. CDR3 length equals 12 residues. Repertoires were generated with immunoSEQ multiplex PCR, while TCRdb's copy carries only in-frame clones and drops some. The profile covers roughly 13,000 clones, with around 80% appearing a single time and roughly 26% taken by the ten largest. The count of this clone is one. This TCR derives from a woman aged 50 to 60 with active or convalescent COVID-19. The rearrangement uses TRBV7-9 and TRBJ1-5; possibly TRBD1 for D (6 bases). Material for sequencing was peripheral blood. The CDR3 nucleotides read TGTGCCAGCAGCACAGGGTCTCAGCCCCAGCATTTT. Translating it yields CASSTGSQPQHF.